The source of this T cell receptor beta chain is a study of beta chain features in type 1 diabetes. Study-wide findings and caveats: Whatever favoring of shorter templates PCR might show would apply equally to patients and controls.

Notes on this clone: The antigen is undetermined.

Reverse transcribing all isolated RNA meant expressed TCRB transcripts were sequenced. Produced via immunoSEQ multiplex PCR; TCRdb's table is partial and in-frame only. The sample holds about half a million clones, over 9.5% seen once. Blood was collected once per donor into heparin, averaging roughly 0.12 L. Naive, central memory, regulatory and stem cell-like memory cells within the CD4+ compartment were sorted using CD45RO/CCR7/CD25/CD127/CD95/CD27. Between the trimmed V and J ends, which lost 7 bases and 1 base, there was a span of 14 bases. The germline gives CDR1 SNHLY, CDR2 FYNNEI. This CDR3 is 14 amino acids long.

This chain connects TRBV2 to TRBJ2-7; D unclear. Sample: naive CD4+ T cells from blood. This receptor was identified in a woman aged 18 to 35 in good health. As DNA, the CDR3 is TGTGCCAGCAAAAAAGAATTACCGTCCTACGAGCAGTACTTC. Translating gives CASKKELPSYEQYF.